The T cell receptor (beta chain) under discussion was sequenced for a study of blood T cell repertoires in COVID-19. Study-level background: COVID-19 samples, acute and convalescent, were from the United States, Italy and Spain. Sample material is recorded as cDNA or gDNA derived from T cells, B-cell-depleted T cells, or PBMCs.

Per germline, CDR1 LNHDA and CDR2 SQIVND (reference sequence). The CDR3 covers 13 residues. The germline V and J ends were trimmed by 6 bases and 4 bases, with 11 bases remaining between them. Per the authors' pipeline: It was from reference gene primer amplification that nucleated cell counts were estimated. Measured with immunoSEQ multiplex PCR; TCRdb has only the in-frame clones, and not every one. D and trimming come from the DNA, and the V and J calls and clone size come from that table. The table has more than 200,000 clones, approximately 80% seen once. The TCR was taken from a man aged 60 to 75 with acute or convalescent COVID-19. Sequences were obtained from peripheral blood. V and J are TRBV19 and TRBJ2-3; D may be TRBD2 (6 bases). The CDR3 nucleotides read TGTGCCAGTAGAGGAGGGGTCCCAGATACGCAGTATTTT. Translation gives CASRGGVPDTQYF.